This passage covers 6 T cell receptor beta chains from one sample sequenced in a study of blood T cell repertoires in COVID-19. This table comes from immunoSEQ multiplex PCR, and its TCRdb copy is limited to in-frame clones, with some not included. The sample has some 180,000 clones; about four fifths are singletons. Sequencing was carried out using peripheral blood. The receptors were gathered from a woman of 80 years or more with COVID-19, enrolled during active disease.

J is TRBJ2-7 and V is TRBV11-2; 10 nucleotides agree with TRBD1. The CDR3 contains 15 residues. Trimming removed 1 base from V and 5 bases from J; junction bases left unmatched: 5. CDR1 and CDR2 from the germline V gene are SGHAT and FQNNGV. The CDR3 DNA is TGTGCCAGCAGCTTAGGTGGGACAGGGGTTCACGAGCAGTACTTC. This encodes CASSLGGTGVHEQYF.

This clone was counted once. The gene calls are TRBV6-2 or TRBV6-3 and TRBJ2-7, with 10 bases lining up with TRBD1. The CDR3 runs 15 residues. The germline CDR1 and CDR2 sequences are MNHEY and SVGEGT. V lost 4 bases to trimming and J lost 4 bases; unmatched junction nucleotides: 7. CDR3 in amino acids: CASSLGRTGGYEQYF. Here the CDR3 DNA reads TGTGCCAGCAGTTTAGGGCGGACAGGGGGGTACGAGCAGTACTTC.

The rearrangement uses TRBV10-3 and TRBJ1-1; weak D call: TRBD1 (6 bases). The CDR3 runs 14 residues. Trimming removed 3 bases from V and 9 bases from J, with 17 bases in between. Per germline, CDR1 ENHRY and CDR2 SYGVKD. The CDR3 protein is CAISDGLQGGKAFF. The CDR3 DNA is TGTGCCATCAGTGACGGACTTCAAGGGGGAAAAGCTTTCTTT.

The chain carries TRBV5-4 and TRBJ2-7; TRBD2 matches 8 bases. Germline V gene lookup returns CDR1 SGHNT and CDR2 YYREEE (reference sequence). This CDR3 has 15 residues. J was trimmed by 4 bases and V by 4 bases; bases with no gene match: 10. The CDR3 region has the DNA TGTGCCAGCAGCCACGAACCGGGACTAGAGTACGAGCAGTACTTC. Amino acids: CASSHEPGLEYEQYF.

V and J are TRBV30 and TRBJ1-2; tentatively, D is TRBD1 (5 bases). Germline loops: CDR1 GTSNPN, CDR2 SVGIG (reference sequence). The CDR3 totals 11 residues. Trimming took off 8 bases at V and 8 bases at J, with 15 bases between the two ends. CDR3: CAISASGGYTF. The CDR3 bases are TGTGCCATCTCGGCTTCAGGGGGCTACACCTTC.

This clone came up once. CDR3 coding DNA: TGTGCCAGCAGTGAAGGGGGCGAGTATGGCTACACCTTC. Residues: CASSEGGEYGYTF. V and J are TRBV2 and TRBJ1-2, with D possibly being TRBD1 (5 bases). The CDR3 spans 13 residues. V lost 1 base to trimming and J lost 5 bases, with 8 bases between them. Germline V CDR1 and CDR2: SNHLY, FYNNEI. Drawing the rest from reference TRBV2 and TRBJ1-2, the complete variable domain is EPEVTQTPSHQVTQMGQEVILRCVPISNHLYFYWYRQILGQKVEFLVSFYNNEISEKSEIFDDQFSVERPDGSNFTLKIRSTKLEDSAMYFCASSEGGEYGYTFGSGTRLTVV.